This TCR beta chain was sequenced during a study of T cell changes during pregnancy in multiple sclerosis. Between the trimmed V and J ends, which lost 2 bases and 5 bases, there was a span of 13 bases. The CDR3 loop spans 15 amino acids. CDR1 KGHSH and CDR2 LQKENI come from the germline V gene. Sequencing used immunoSEQ multiplex PCR; TCRdb keeps in-frame clones, though not all of them. In the table there are over 35,000 clones, 90% to 95% of which are singletons. The chain couples TRBV18 to TRBJ2-1, with D maybe TRBD2 (7 bases). The clonotype originates from a female donor in good health, enrolled as a control in a pregnancy study. This specimen was CD4+ T cells from peripheral blood mononuclear cells, taken in the third trimester of pregnancy. This CDR3 is CASSPSGGLNNEQFF. DNA for the CDR3: TGTGCCAGCTCACCATCCGGGGGGCTGAACAATGAGCAGTTCTTC.